Shown below are 31 T cell receptor beta chains from a single sample sequenced in a study of metastatic and nonmetastatic thyroid tumors. No treatment had been given to any patient before thyroid surgery. TCRdb re-called the PCR reads via MiXCR. The table shows around 23,000 clones, with 20% to 25% occurring only once. The material sequenced was blood. The receptors were sampled from a male donor with papillary thyroid cancer or a benign thyroid nodule (not recorded which). Some clones in this sample may be carry-over from other donors' samples.

The chain is built from TRBV7-9 and TRBJ2-3, with D perhaps TRBD2 (5 bases). The germline CDR1 and CDR2 sequences are SEHNR and FQNEAQ (reference sequence). Deletions cut 1 base from V and 4 bases from J, with 9 bases between. CDR3 length equals 14 residues. The CDR3 nucleotides read TGTGCCAGCAGCTTAGGAGGGTTTCCAGATACGCAGTATTTT. Translated: CASSLGGFPDTQYF.

With respect to this clone: One junction end does not reproduce the germline sequence, and a read error may be involved. The J gene is TRBJ1-4, the V gene TRBV4-1; possibly TRBD1 for D (6 bases). CDR3 length: 18 residues. Germline lookup yields CDR1 MGHRA and CDR2 YSYEKL. As DNA, the CDR3 is TGCGCCAGCAGCCTTGGCAGGGGTGGGTTCGCAACTAATCAAAAACTGTTTTTT. Its protein is CASSLGRGGFATNQKLFF.

In its sample, this clone was seen a few times. This sequence joins TRBV30 and TRBJ2-2; 7 bases are shared with TRBD1. The CDR3 has 15 amino acids. Germline loops: CDR1 GTSNPN, CDR2 SVGIG (reference sequence). With 1 base clipped from V and 3 bases from J, the junction kept 5 bases outside the gene matches. The CDR3 nucleotides read TGTGCCTGGAGTGGAAGGGACAGAGACACCGGGGAGCTGTTTTTT. Translation: CAWSGRDRDTGELFF.

The sample holds many counts of this clone. The CDR3 is CASRVTSTYEQYF. For the CDR3, the DNA is TGTGCCAGCCGCGTCACCAGTACCTACGAGCAGTACTTC. This chain connects TRBV28 to TRBJ2-7; D call uncertain. V was trimmed by 8 bases and J by 2 bases, leaving 13 bases between them. Germline V gene lookup returns CDR1 MDHEN and CDR2 SYDVKM. The length of the CDR3 is 13 residues.

This clone was seen many times. The rearrangement links TRBV11-1 to TRBJ2-3; 10 bases are shared with TRBD1. Germline CDR1 reads SGHAT; CDR2 reads FQDESV (reference sequence). The CDR3 runs 17 residues. The junction had 9 bases not matched to a gene; V was cut back by 3 bases and J by 3 bases. The CDR3 region has the DNA TGTGCCAGCAGCTTTCGGATGGGGACAGGGGTTACAGATACGCAGTATTTT. Translating it yields CASSFRMGTGVTDTQYF.

The chain carries TRBV30 and TRBJ1-2, with D uncertain. Germline CDR1 GTSNPN, CDR2 SVGIG (reference sequence). This CDR3 comprises 12 residues. Trimming left V 4 bases short and J 4 bases short, with 10 bases between. CDR3 protein: CAWKGLSYGYTF. The CDR3 coding sequence is TGTGCCTGGAAGGGCCTCTCCTATGGCTACACCTTC.

This clone was detected many times. V is TRBV19 and J is TRBJ2-3; no reliable D call. Trimming stripped 3 bases from V and 1 base from J, with 11 bases between. The length of the CDR3 is 15 residues. Germline V gene data show CDR1 as LNHDA and CDR2 as SQIVND (reference sequence). The chain's CDR3 is CASSILVAGTDTQYF. The DNA of the CDR3 is TGTGCCAGTAGTATCCTAGTCGCGGGCACAGATACGCAGTATTTT.

By sample share, this clone is medium-sized. This chain connects TRBV20-1 to TRBJ2-7; D is possibly TRBD1 (5 bases). The germline V gene has CDR1 DFQATT and CDR2 SNEGSKA (reference sequence). This CDR3 region has 17 residues. V was trimmed by 0 bases and J by 2 bases, leaving 20 bases between them. This chain's CDR3 is CSARDRSPQGNPYEQYF. The CDR3 DNA sequence: TGCAGTGCTAGAGATAGGTCGCCCCAGGGAAACCCCTACGAGCAGTACTTC.

This clone showed up many times. A much larger clone lies a single base off, so this may be a read error. The chain is built from TRBV6-1 and TRBJ2-5, with 14 bases aligning to TRBD2. The germline V gene encodes CDR1 MNHNS and CDR2 SASEGT. The V segment lost 8 bases and the J segment 7 bases; nucleotides outside the gene matches: 9. CDR3 length: 15 amino acids. The CDR3 nucleotides are TGTGCCAGCGGGGGACTAGCGGGAGCAGGAGGGACCCAGTACTTC. It specifies CASGGLAGAGGTQYF.

Ten or more counts support this clone. The chain couples TRBV30 to TRBJ2-7; D is possibly TRBD1 (5 bases). CDR3 length: 14 amino acids. V was clipped by 0 bases and J by 2 bases, with 11 bases between them. Looked up from germline, CDR1 is GTSNPN and CDR2 is SVGIG (reference sequence). The CDR3 DNA reads as TGTGCCTGGAGTGTACTTGACAGCACCTACGAGCAGTACTTC. Translated: CAWSVLDSTYEQYF.

This clone ranks as medium-sized (0.01 to 0.1%). V gene TRBV4-1 combines with J gene TRBJ2-7; D is unclear. The V gene's germline CDR1 is MGHRA and CDR2 YSYEKL. V was clipped by 2 bases and J by 5 bases, with 16 bases between them. This CDR3 is built from 15 residues. CDR3 residues: CASSQPAAGLHEQYF. For the CDR3, the DNA is TGCGCCAGCAGCCAACCGGCGGCAGGCCTGCACGAGCAGTACTTC.

This clone appeared many times. The DNA of the CDR3 is TGCGCCAGCAGCCAAGATCGGCCGGGGGGGGGAGAGACCCAGTACTTC. Protein sequence: CASSQDRPGGGETQYF. The genes are TRBV4-3 and TRBJ2-5, with 8 bases lining up with TRBD2. CDR3 length equals 16 residues. The J segment lost 4 bases and the V segment lost 0 bases, leaving 7 bases of the junction unmatched. The germline V gene encodes CDR1 LGHNA and CDR2 YSLEER.

This chain joins TRBV7-8 and TRBJ1-3; D is uncertain. Between the trimmed V and J ends, which lost 1 base and 0 bases, there was a span of 7 bases. The CDR3 is 15 amino acids. Germline CDR1 is SGHVS and CDR2 is FQNEAQ. The CDR3 sequence: CASSLEAGSGNTIYF. The CDR3, as DNA: TGTGCCAGCAGCTTAGAGGCAGGCTCTGGAAACACCATATATTTT.

This clone was recorded at least ten times. The gene calls are TRBV5-1 and TRBJ2-1; 11 nucleotides agree with TRBD2. J lost 9 bases, V lost 2 bases, and 7 bases had no gene match. Germline CDR1 SGHRS, CDR2 YFSETQ. The CDR3 length is 15 residues. CDR3 region: CASSFSGRAQFEQFF. CDR3 DNA sequence: TGCGCCAGCAGCTTTAGCGGGAGGGCCCAGTTTGAGCAGTTCTTC.

In this sample, this clone turned up once. This chain uses TRBV11-2 with TRBJ1-1; D gene uncertain. Trimming removed 4 bases from V and 6 bases from J, with 15 bases in between. This CDR3 spans 14 amino acids. Germline CDR1 is SGHAT and CDR2 is FQNNGV. The CDR3 reads CASSSTTSWAEAFF. CDR3 in DNA: TGTGCCAGCAGCTCCACTACCAGTTGGGCTGAAGCTTTCTTT.

Judged by abundance, this clone is medium-sized. This chain connects TRBV6-1 to TRBJ2-2; 9 bases are a match to TRBD1. Trimming removed 5 bases from V and 3 bases from J; junction bases left unmatched: 7. The CDR3 sequence is 16 residues long. CDR1 is MNHNS, CDR2 SASEGT, per germline. For the CDR3, the DNA is TGTGCCAGCAGTATCCGGGACAGGGTCTACACCGGGGAGCTGTTTTTT. Translation: CASSIRDRVYTGELFF.

This clone occurred many times. The chain has TRBV27 and TRBJ2-1; a possible D gene is TRBD1 (6 bases). Trimming pared 2 bases from V and 6 bases from J, leaving 23 bases between. The germline CDR1 and CDR2 sequences are MNHEY and SMNVEV (reference sequence). The CDR3 is 18 residues long. The CDR3 spells CASSLVGTPEARGNEQFF. Written as DNA, the CDR3 is TGTGCCAGCAGTTTAGTGGGGACACCAGAGGCCCGCGGCAATGAGCAGTTCTTC.

This clone was recorded many times. The rearrangement uses TRBV20-1 and TRBJ1-2; tentatively, D is TRBD1 (5 bases). Trimming shortened V by 7 bases and J by 0 bases, and 15 bases separated the two germline ends. CDR1 is DFQATT, CDR2 SNEGSKA, per germline (reference sequence). The CDR3 runs to 14 residues. The CDR3 loop is CSGHRGRTNYGYTF. For the CDR3, the DNA is TGCAGTGGACACCGGGGGAGGACTAACTATGGCTACACCTTC.

This clone was counted many times. In nucleotides, the CDR3 is TGTGCCAGCAGCTCCCCCACCCCAACGGGCGAGCAGTACTTC. Residues: CASSSPTPTGEQYF. The V call is TRBV7-6, the J call TRBJ2-7; no reliable D call. From germline, CDR1 is SGHVS and CDR2 FNYEAQ. The germline V and J ends were trimmed by 4 bases and 6 bases, with 16 bases remaining between them. CDR3 length equals 14 residues.

A remark on this clone: A much larger clone sits a single nucleotide away, making a read error possible. V usage is TRBV5-5 and J usage is TRBJ2-1, with 7 positions matching TRBD2. Germline loops: CDR1 SGHKS, CDR2 YYEKEE (reference sequence). The CDR3 loop spans 15 amino acids. In nucleotides, the CDR3 is TGTGACAGCAGCTTGGGACCAGCGGGATACAATGAGCAGTTCTTC. This encodes CDSSLGPAGYNEQFF.

This clone was picked up many times. CDR3 DNA sequence: TGTGCCAGTAGTTTACCGGGACAGGGCACCGAGCAGTACTTC. Amino acids: CASSLPGQGTEQYF. V gene TRBV19 combines with J gene TRBJ2-7; 9 bases fit TRBD1. The germline V gene encodes CDR1 LNHDA and CDR2 SQIVND (reference sequence). The junction had 8 bases not matched to a gene; V was cut back by 5 bases and J by 6 bases. The CDR3 has 14 amino acids. The variable domain in full, with the rest retrieved from reference TRBV19 and TRBJ2-7, is DGGITQSPKYLFRKEGQNVTLSCEQNLNHDAMYWYRQDPGQGLRLIYYSQIVNDFQKGDIAEGYSVSREKKESFPLTVTSAQKNPTAFYLCASSLPGQGTEQYFGPGTRLTVT.

This clone appeared many times. This rearrangement joins TRBV7-9 to TRBJ2-1; the D is unclear. Germline CDR1 is SEHNR and CDR2 is FQNEAQ (reference sequence). Trimming left V 1 base short and J 8 bases short, with 6 bases between. This CDR3 has 12 amino acids. CDR3 bases: TGTGCCAGCAGCTTAGTGACCCATGAGCAGTTCTTC. The encoded protein is CASSLVTHEQFF.

The rearrangement joins TRBV4-2 to TRBJ2-7; weak D call: TRBD2 (6 bases). The CDR3 contains 15 residues. CDR1 and CDR2 from the germline V gene are LGHNA and YNFKEQ. Between the trimmed V and J ends, which lost 0 bases and 3 bases, there was a span of 12 bases. The CDR3 coding sequence is TGTGCCAGCAGCCAAGAGGGGGGAGAGGGCTACGAGCAGTACTTC. It yields the protein CASSQEGGEGYEQYF.

Only a few counts were recorded for this clone. Since a much larger clone is just one base distant, this may be a read error. The rearrangement uses TRBV29-1 and TRBJ1-1; D perhaps matches TRBD1 (6 bases). CDR3 length: 13 amino acids. Germline loops: CDR1 SQVTM, CDR2 ANQGSEA. As DNA, the CDR3 is TGCAGCGTTGAAGAAGGGACAAACACTGAAACTTTCTTT. It encodes CSVEEGTNTETFF.

This clone was found many times. The chain carries TRBV6-7 and TRBJ1-3; a possible D gene is TRBD1 (6 bases). TRBV6-7 is recorded as an ORF, its role being uncertain. V lost 6 bases to trimming and J lost 0 bases, with 21 bases between them. This CDR3 region has 18 residues. The DNA of the CDR3 is TGTGCCAGCAGGGGACCGGACAGCGCAAACAACTCTGGAAACACCATATATTTT. Translated: CASRGPDSANNSGNTIYF.

This clone showed up many times. The chain joins TRBV7-9 to TRBJ1-5; 7 positions agree with TRBD1. Germline CDR1 and CDR2: SEHNR and FQNEAQ (reference sequence). The length of the CDR3 is 12 residues. The ends lost 5 bases at V and 6 bases at J; junction bases unmatched: 1. CDR3 loop: CASSQGVQPQHF. CDR3 coding DNA: TGTGCCAGCAGCCAGGGGGTTCAGCCCCAGCATTTT. The full variable domain, its missing parts supplied by reference TRBV7-9 and TRBJ1-5, is DTGVSQNPRHKITKRGQNVTFRCDPISEHNRLYWYRQTLGQGPEFLTYFQNEAQLEKSRLLSDRFSAERPKGSFSTLEIQRTEQGDSAMYLCASSQGVQPQHFGDGTRLSIL.

The rearrangement uses TRBV7-8 and TRBJ1-1; D perhaps matches TRBD1 (5 bases). The CDR3 extends over 13 amino acids. V was trimmed by 5 bases and J by 7 bases, leaving 14 bases between them. From germline, CDR1 is SGHVS and CDR2 FQNEAQ. The CDR3 nucleotides are TGTGCCAGCAGCACCGGGACGGCGGGTGAAGCTTTCTTT. Translation gives CASSTGTAGEAFF.

In its sample, this clone was seen many times. This may come from a read error, since a much larger clone is one base off. The chain has TRBV30 and TRBJ1-4; possible D gene TRBD1, 5 bases. Between the trimmed V and J ends, which lost 4 bases and 7 bases, there was a span of 16 bases. The CDR3 extends over 14 amino acids. Germline lookup yields CDR1 GTSNPN and CDR2 SVGIG (reference sequence). The CDR3 protein is CAWTMGGRCEKLFF. In DNA form, the CDR3 reads TGTGCCTGGACCATGGGGGGGAGGTGTGAAAAACTGTTTTTT.

This clone was seen ten or more times. The CDR3 bases are TGTGCCTGGACCACAGGGAACTCTGGAAACACCATATATTTT. Its protein product is CAWTTGNSGNTIYF. J is TRBJ1-3 and V is TRBV30, with TRBD1 as a possible D gene (6 bases). The germline gives CDR1 GTSNPN, CDR2 SVGIG (reference sequence). CDR3 size: 14 residues. V was shortened by 4 bases and J by 0 bases, with 10 bases between the two germline ends.

Turning to this clone: A much bigger clone sits one base away, suggesting this may be a read error. The V gene is TRBV6-1, the J gene TRBJ1-1; D is possibly TRBD1 (5 bases). Germline V CDR1 and CDR2: MNHNS, SASEGT. The CDR3 length is 15 residues. V was pared by 3 bases and J by 0 bases, with 11 bases between. The CDR3 region has the DNA TGTGCCAGCAGTGAGTATGAACAGGTGAACACTGAAGCTTTCTTT. Its translation is CASSEYEQVNTEAFF.

The chain carries TRBV20-1 and TRBJ1-1; D is unresolved. V was trimmed by 3 bases and J by 4 bases, leaving 18 bases between them. Looked up from germline, CDR1 is DFQATT and CDR2 is SNEGSKA (reference sequence). The length of the CDR3 is 15 residues. CDR3 sequence (DNA): TGCAGTGCTAGTACGAGGACCGTACTATTCACTGAAGCTTTCTTT. This translates into CSASTRTVLFTEAFF.